This T cell receptor beta chain was documented in a study of glioma-infiltrating T cells. At least ten counts were recorded for this clonotype. TCR alpha and beta CDR3 regions were amplified from RNA using iRepertoire nested multiplex PCR. Input was about 85-400 ng of tissue mRNA or PBMC total RNA. TCRdb used MiXCR to reprocess the multiplex PCR reads, holding one entry per CDR3 protein. The sample has about 190,000 distinct CDR3 sequences, over 25% seen once. The CDR3 spans 16 residues. Germline CDR1 and CDR2: SGHKS and YYEKEE (reference sequence). With V trimmed by 2 bases and J by 2 bases, 9 bases remained unmatched.

What was sequenced was glioma tissue, nonneoplastic brain tissue, or PBMCs (not recorded which). V usage is TRBV5-5 and J usage is TRBJ2-5; 7 nucleotides match TRBD2. This TCR was sampled from a human donor with low-grade glioma or glioblastoma, undergoing nonglioma brain surgery, or in good health (not recorded which). The CDR3 DNA is TGTGCCAGCAGCTTTACACTAGCGAGCTATCAAGAGACCCAGTACTTC. It specifies CASSFTLASYQETQYF.